Below, 18 T cell receptor beta chains from the same sample are listed, as sequenced in a study of cytomegalovirus exposure and HLA in healthy donors. The assay was immunoSEQ multiplex PCR, and TCRdb's table has in-frame clones only and misses some. In the table there are approximately 70,000 clones, around 94% of which are singletons. The sample taken for sequencing was PBMCs. Receptors originate from a young woman in good health and CMV-seropositive.

This clone appeared a single time. V gene TRBV7-2 combines with J gene TRBJ2-1; D uncertain. Germline V gene data show CDR1 as SGHTA and CDR2 as FQGNSA. The CDR3 runs 14 residues. The V end lost 1 base, the J end lost 8 bases, and 12 bases lay between the germline ends. As DNA, the CDR3 is TGTGCCAGCAGCTTAGGCGGCACCCTCTATGAGCAGTTCTTC. Its protein product is CASSLGGTLYEQFF.

The V call is TRBV5-1, the J call TRBJ2-7, with D possibly TRBD2 on 7 matching bases. V was clipped by 1 base and J by 3 bases, with 17 bases between them. CDR3 length: 16 residues. CDR1 and CDR2 from the germline V gene are SGHRS and YFSETQ. CDR3 nucleotide sequence: TGCGCCAGCAGCTTGTCCCCTCACGGGGGGCGCTACGAGCAGTACTTC. It yields the protein CASSLSPHGGRYEQYF.

The chain has TRBV2 and TRBJ1-2; the match to TRBD1 covers 7 bases. This CDR3 contains 15 residues. The ends lost 1 base at V and 2 bases at J; junction bases unmatched: 4. CDR1 and CDR2 (germline): SNHLY, FYNNEI. The CDR3 DNA is TGTGCCAGCAGTGAAGGAGTAGGGGGCAACTATGGCTACACCTTC. Its protein product is CASSEGVGGNYGYTF.

The V and J genes are TRBV7-2 and TRBJ1-2, with D unresolved. V gave up 1 base and J gave up 0 bases, with 15 bases separating them. The CDR3 consists of 17 residues. Germline V gene data show CDR1 as SGHTA and CDR2 as FQGNSA. CDR3 nucleotides: TGTGCCAGCAGCTTAGATCCCCCAGGACTCGCTAACTATGGCTACACCTTC. Translating it yields CASSLDPPGLANYGYTF.

V gene TRBV28 combines with J gene TRBJ1-2; 8 bases map to TRBD1. The length of the CDR3 is 14 residues. The germline gives CDR1 MDHEN, CDR2 SYDVKM. V lost 5 bases and J lost 7; bases outside the gene matches: 9. The CDR3 sequence is CASSQGQDLGGYTF. The CDR3 nucleotides are TGTGCCAGCAGTCAGGGACAGGACTTAGGTGGCTACACCTTC.

V is TRBV28 and J is TRBJ2-1; TRBD1 aligns across 7 bases. CDR3 length: 15 residues. Germline CDR1 and CDR2: MDHEN and SYDVKM. The trim removed 3 bases at V and 6 bases at J, leaving 8 bases unmatched. The CDR3 region has the DNA TGTGCCAGCAGTTTCGAGGACAGGATCGTCAATGAGCAGTTCTTC. It encodes CASSFEDRIVNEQFF. The entire variable domain, with the rest obtained from reference TRBV28 and TRBJ2-1, is as follows: DVKVTQSSRYLVKRTGEKVFLECVQDMDHENMFWYRQDPGLGLRLIYFSYDVKMKEKGDIPEGYSVSREKKERFSLILESASTNQTSMYLCASSFEDRIVNEQFFGPGTRLTVL.

The CDR3, as DNA: TGTGCCAGCAGCTTAGCGGTGGGAGGCTCTGGAAACACCATATATTTT. Protein: CASSLAVGGSGNTIYF. The genes are TRBV7-9 and TRBJ1-3; no reliable D call. With 0 bases removed from V and 0 bases from J, the gap between germline ends came to 9 bases. Germline CDR1 and CDR2: SEHNR and FQNEAQ (reference sequence). This CDR3 comprises 16 residues. Based on the CDR3 plus reference TRBV7-9 and TRBJ1-3, the full variable domain is DTGVSQNPRHKITKRGQNVTFRCDPISEHNRLYWYRQTLGQGPEFLTYFQNEAQLEKSRLLSDRFSAERPKGSFSTLEIQRTEQGDSAMYLCASSLAVGGSGNTIYFGEGSWLTVV.

V is TRBV30 and J is TRBJ1-4, with 7 nucleotides matching TRBD1. The J segment lost 10 bases and the V segment lost 2 bases, leaving 13 bases of the junction unmatched. The CDR3 has 15 amino acids. The germline V gene has CDR1 GTSNPN and CDR2 SVGIG (reference sequence). The chain's CDR3 is CAWSLQGGGFGKLFF. The DNA for the CDR3 is TGTGCCTGGAGTCTCCAGGGGGGCGGATTCGGAAAACTGTTTTTT.

The rearrangement links TRBV2 to TRBJ2-3, with D perhaps TRBD2 (6 bases). The V gene lost 6 bases and the J gene lost 5 bases, with 12 bases spanning the gap. Germline V gene sequence: CDR1 SNHLY, CDR2 FYNNEI. The CDR3 consists of 13 residues. CDR3 coding DNA: TGTGCCAGCAGCGGGAGTCCGATAGATACGCAGTATTTT. It translates to CASSGSPIDTQYF.

This chain joins TRBV7-6 and TRBJ1-1; D perhaps matches TRBD1 (5 bases). CDR3 size: 13 residues. V dropped 5 bases and J dropped 7 bases, with 14 bases sitting between them. Germline CDR1 is SGHVS and CDR2 is FNYEAQ. CDR3: CASSNLDTHEAFF. The CDR3 nucleotides are TGTGCCAGCAGCAACCTGGACACACATGAAGCTTTCTTT.

V usage is TRBV14 and J usage is TRBJ1-2; TRBD1 is a possible D gene (6 bases). This CDR3 has 17 residues. The V end was cut by 0 bases, the J end by 4 bases, with 18 bases between. Looked up from germline, CDR1 is SGHDN and CDR2 is FVKESK. In DNA, the CDR3 is TGTGCCAGCAGCCAAGATATTGGCAGGGACATCCGCTATGGCTACACCTTC. Encoded protein: CASSQDIGRDIRYGYTF.

The CDR3 is CASSLASGSSYEQYF. The CDR3, as DNA: TGTGCCAGCAGCTTGGCTAGCGGGAGCTCCTACGAGCAGTACTTC. The V and J genes are TRBV11-1 and TRBJ2-7, with 10 bases lining up with TRBD2. V shed 3 bases and J 0 bases; nucleotides not matched to a gene: 2. Per the germline V gene, CDR1 is SGHAT and CDR2 is FQDESV (reference sequence). This CDR3 is built from 15 residues.

In this sample, this clone turned up once. The chain combines TRBV7-8 with TRBJ1-2; possibly TRBD1 for D (6 bases). The ends were cut back, 5 bases at V and 8 bases at J, with 18 bases in the middle. From germline, CDR1 is SGHVS and CDR2 FQNEAQ. There are 14 residues in the CDR3. The CDR3 sequence is CASSVRTDGGGYTF. The DNA of the CDR3 is TGTGCCAGCAGCGTACGGACAGATGGAGGCGGCTACACCTTC.

V usage is TRBV25-1 and J usage is TRBJ1-2; 7 nucleotides match TRBD1. Germline-derived CDR1 and CDR2 are MGHDK and SYGVNS. V was clipped by 3 bases and J by 5 bases; unmatched bases: 12. The CDR3 spans 16 residues. The CDR3 loop is CASSEPRTGGGYGYTF. For the CDR3, the DNA is TGTGCCAGCAGTGAGCCTAGGACAGGAGGGGGGTATGGCTACACCTTC.

The rearrangement joins TRBV7-9 to TRBJ1-2; 8 bases match TRBD1. The CDR3 is 16 residues long. V was pared by 5 bases and J by 4 bases, with 12 bases of the junction left unmatched. Looked up from germline, CDR1 is SEHNR and CDR2 is FQNEAQ (reference sequence). The CDR3, as DNA: TGTGCCAGCAGCCCACCGGGCGGACAGGGTATCTATGGCTACACCTTC. Translation gives CASSPPGGQGIYGYTF.

The chain combines TRBV7-9 with TRBJ1-4; possibly TRBD1 for D (6 bases). This CDR3 has 15 residues. V was trimmed by 4 bases and J by 5 bases, leaving 14 bases between them. Per the germline V gene, CDR1 is SEHNR and CDR2 is FQNEAQ (reference sequence). The CDR3 is CASSYYHQGNEKLFF. CDR3 bases: TGTGCCAGCAGCTACTACCACCAGGGGAATGAAAAACTGTTTTTT. The entire variable domain, with the rest obtained from reference TRBV7-9 and TRBJ1-4, is as follows: DTGVSQNPRHKITKRGQNVTFRCDPISEHNRLYWYRQTLGQGPEFLTYFQNEAQLEKSRLLSDRFSAERPKGSFSTLEIQRTEQGDSAMYLCASSYYHQGNEKLFFGSGTQLSVL.

The genes are TRBV19 and TRBJ2-2; 9 positions agree with TRBD1. The V gene end was trimmed by 11 bases and the J gene end by 5 bases; junction bases not matched to a gene: 6. CDR3 length: 13 amino acids. Germline CDR1 reads LNHDA; CDR2 reads SQIVND (reference sequence). CDR3 DNA: TGTGCCGGGAGACAGGGGGAGACCGGGGAGCTGTTTTTT. This translates into CAGRQGETGELFF. Full variable domain (missing parts from reference TRBV19 and TRBJ2-2): DGGITQSPKYLFRKEGQNVTLSCEQNLNHDAMYWYRQDPGQGLRLIYYSQIVNDFQKGDIAEGYSVSREKKESFPLTVTSAQKNPTAFYLCAGRQGETGELFFGEGSRLTVL.

This chain links TRBV5-1 with TRBJ2-7, with TRBD1 matching over 10 bases. Germline V gene data show CDR1 as SGHRS and CDR2 as YFSETQ. The V and J ends lost 4 bases and 4 bases, in that order; junction bases with no gene match: 8. CDR3 length: 15 amino acids. CDR3 sequence reads: CASSKGQGMGYEQYF. In DNA form, the CDR3 reads TGCGCCAGCAGCAAGGGACAGGGGATGGGATACGAGCAGTACTTC.